The table lists the clone carrying this TCR beta chain with a few counts. A much larger clone lies a single base off, so this may be a read error. The data are from a study of T cells in Graves' hyperthyroidism and ophthalmopathy. RNA transcripts served as the template for amplifying TCR beta CDR3 regions. HTBI primers were employed in a first-round RT-PCR of the TCR CDR3. TCRdb recomputed calls from the multiplex PCR reads with MiXCR, one row per CDR3 protein. This sample has fewer than 650,000 distinct CDR3 sequences, with around 50% found just once. Germline loops: CDR1 SGHDN, CDR2 FVKESK. The trim removed 1 base at V and 3 bases at J, leaving 1 base unmatched. This CDR3 comprises 14 residues.

The sample comprised peripheral blood or thyroid tissue (not recorded which). This chain joins TRBV14 and TRBJ2-7, with TRBD2 identical over 9 bases. This clonotype was obtained from an adult woman with Graves' disease, either hyperthyroidism or ophthalmopathy (not recorded which). The CDR3 sequence is CASSQGLADYEQYF. The DNA of the CDR3 is TGTGCCAGCAGCCAAGGACTAGCGGACTACGAGCAGTACTTC.